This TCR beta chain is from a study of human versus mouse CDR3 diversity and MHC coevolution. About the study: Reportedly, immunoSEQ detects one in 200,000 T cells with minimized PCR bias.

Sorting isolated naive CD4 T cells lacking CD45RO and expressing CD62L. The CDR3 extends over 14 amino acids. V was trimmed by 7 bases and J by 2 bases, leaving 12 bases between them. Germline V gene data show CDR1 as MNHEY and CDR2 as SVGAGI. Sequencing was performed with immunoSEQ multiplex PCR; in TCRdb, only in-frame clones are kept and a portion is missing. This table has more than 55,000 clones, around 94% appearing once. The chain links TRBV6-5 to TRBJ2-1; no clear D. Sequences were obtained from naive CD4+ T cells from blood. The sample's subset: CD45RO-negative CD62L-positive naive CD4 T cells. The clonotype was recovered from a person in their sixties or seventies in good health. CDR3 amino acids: CASTTPGPYNEQFF. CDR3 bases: TGTGCCAGCACCACCCCCGGTCCCTACAATGAGCAGTTCTTC.